Following are 6 T cell receptor beta chains from one sample sequenced in a study of blood T cells in healthy people across ages. Together with a sample-barcoded 5' primer, a J-beta primer mix was included in a second PCR lasting roughly 6 to 12 cycles. TCRdb called the 5' RACE reads again in MiXCR, with one record for every CDR3 protein. This sample has 540,000 or so distinct CDR3 sequences; roughly 48% occur once, and the top ten carry roughly 25%. Sequences were obtained from blood. All receptors come from an elderly man in good health.

Concerning this clonotype itself: A clone one base away is much larger, so this may be a read error. V and J are TRBV5-1 and TRBJ2-7; perhaps D is TRBD1 or TRBD2 (5 bases each). V lost 3 bases, J lost 1 base, and 14 bases lay in between. This CDR3 region has 15 residues. CDR1 and CDR2 (germline): SGHRS, YFSETQ. CDR3 bases: TGCGCCAGCAGCTGGGGACGAGCGAATTCCTACGAGCAGTACTTC. Translating gives CASSWGRANSYEQYF. The entire variable domain, with the rest obtained from reference TRBV5-1 and TRBJ2-7, is as follows: KAGVTQTPRYLIKTRGQQVTLSCSPISGHRSVSWYQQTPGQGLQFLFEYFSETQRNKGNFPGRFSGRQFSNSRSEMNVSTLELGDSALYLCASSWGRANSYEQYFGPGTRLTVT.

In regard to this clonotype: Compared with germline, one end of the junction differs, possibly owing to a read error. The rearrangement uses TRBV6-6 and TRBJ2-1, with D perhaps matching TRBD2 (6 bases). CDR1 MNHNY and CDR2 SVGAGI come from the germline V gene (reference sequence). The CDR3 has 15 amino acids. CDR3 bases: TGTGCCAGCAGTAATTCGGCGGGGTCCTGCAATAAGCAGTTCTTC. Residues: CASSNSAGSCNKQFF.

About this clonotype: This may stem from a read error, because a much larger clone lies one nucleotide away. The chain carries TRBV6-6 and TRBJ2-1, with TRBD2 matching 7 bases. This CDR3 is built from 12 residues. In germline, CDR1 is MNHNY, CDR2 SVGAGI (reference sequence). V shed 7 bases and J 13 bases; nucleotides not matched to a gene: 10. The CDR3 loop reads CASTGGTASQFF. Written as DNA, the CDR3 is TGTGCCAGCACCGGGGGGACGGCGAGCCAGTTCTTC.

This clonotype came up a few times. In DNA form, the CDR3 reads TGTGCCAGCAGTTCTGAAGGAGTCTATGGCTACACCTTC. This gives the protein CASSSEGVYGYTF. The chain uses TRBV12-3 or TRBV12-4 and TRBJ1-2, with D unresolved. V was shortened by 4 bases and J by 4 bases, with 10 bases between the two germline ends. The CDR3 is 13 residues long.

There are a few counts of this clonotype. The chain joins TRBV7-3 to TRBJ2-1; D might be TRBD2 (5 bases). TRBJ2-7 explains the end of the DNA better; the J call may be wrong. The CDR3 sequence is 16 residues long. The germline V gene has CDR1 SGHTA and CDR2 FQGTGA. CDR3 sequence reads: CASRDISGGGYNEQYF. DNA of the CDR3: TGTGCCAGCAGGGATATTTCAGGAGGCGGTTACAATGAGCAGTACTTC.

This clonotype has more than one count but fewer than ten. This sequence joins TRBV20-1 and TRBJ1-4, with unresolved D. CDR1 is DFQATT and CDR2 is SNEGSKA in the germline V gene (reference sequence). V lost 0 bases and J lost 6, with 11 bases in between. This CDR3 has 14 amino acids. The CDR3 bases are TGCAGTGCTAGAGATCGGGTCGGATATGAAAAACTGTTTTTT. It codes for CSARDRVGYEKLFF.